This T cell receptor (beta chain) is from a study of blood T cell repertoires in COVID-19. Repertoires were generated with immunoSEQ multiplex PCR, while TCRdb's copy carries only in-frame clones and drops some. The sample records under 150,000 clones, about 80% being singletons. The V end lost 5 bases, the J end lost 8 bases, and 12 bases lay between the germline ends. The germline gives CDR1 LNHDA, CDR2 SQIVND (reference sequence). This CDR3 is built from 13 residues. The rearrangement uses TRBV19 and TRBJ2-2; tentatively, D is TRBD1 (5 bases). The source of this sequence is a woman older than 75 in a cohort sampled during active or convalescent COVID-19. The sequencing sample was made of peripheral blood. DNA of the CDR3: TGTGCCAGTAGTCCCCAGGGTGGGGGGGAGCTGTTTTTT. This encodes CASSPQGGGELFF.